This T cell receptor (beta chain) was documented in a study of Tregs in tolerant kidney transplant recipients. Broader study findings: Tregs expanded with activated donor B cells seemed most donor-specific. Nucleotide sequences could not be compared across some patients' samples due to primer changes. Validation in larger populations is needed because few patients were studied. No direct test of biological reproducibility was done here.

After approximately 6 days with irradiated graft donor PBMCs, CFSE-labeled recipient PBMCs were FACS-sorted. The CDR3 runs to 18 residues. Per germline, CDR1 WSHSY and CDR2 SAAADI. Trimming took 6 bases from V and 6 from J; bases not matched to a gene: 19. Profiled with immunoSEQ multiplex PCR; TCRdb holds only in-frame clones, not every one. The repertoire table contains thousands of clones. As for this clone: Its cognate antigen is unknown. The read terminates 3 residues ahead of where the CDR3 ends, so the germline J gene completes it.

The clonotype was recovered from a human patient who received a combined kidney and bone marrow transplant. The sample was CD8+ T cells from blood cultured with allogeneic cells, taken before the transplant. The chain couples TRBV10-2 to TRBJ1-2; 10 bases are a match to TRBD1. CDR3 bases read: TGCGCCAGCAGCCCCAACCGACGCGACAGGGGGCAAGGGGATGGC. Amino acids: CASSPNRRDRGQGDG. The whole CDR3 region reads CASSPNRRDRGQGDGYTF.